The 18 T cell receptor beta chains given below trace back to one sample, sequenced in a study of CD8 T cells in Susac syndrome. Random hexamers served to reverse transcribe roughly 0.45 to 1 ug RNA. MiXCR, run by TCRdb on the immunoSEQ multiplex PCR reads, gives a single entry per CDR3 protein. In the table there are about 81,000 distinct CDR3 sequences, 94% of which are singletons. Specimen: CD8+ T cells from PBMCs. Receptors were obtained from a human donor with Susac syndrome.

The chain has TRBV9 and TRBJ2-1; D might be TRBD2 (5 bases). The CDR3 consists of 14 residues. V lost 0 bases and J 7 bases, leaving 11 bases between the germline ends. Germline values: CDR1 SGDLS, CDR2 YYNGEE. The DNA of the CDR3 is TGTGCCAGCAGCGTAGAAATGAGGGAGAATGAGCAGTTCTTC. Encoded protein: CASSVEMRENEQFF.

The chain combines TRBV30 with TRBJ2-1, with TRBD2 as a possible D gene (5 bases). The CDR3 runs 11 residues. V lost 7 bases and J 9 bases, leaving 13 bases between the germline ends. Looked up from germline, CDR1 is GTSNPN and CDR2 is SVGIG (reference sequence). For the CDR3, the DNA is TGTGCCTACAATAGCGCGCCTGAGCAGTTCTTC. Its translation: CAYNSAPEQFF.

This clonotype was observed once. The chain is built from TRBV14 and TRBJ1-1; 7 bases map to TRBD1. The CDR3 is made up of 13 amino acids. V dropped 9 bases and J dropped 1; count of bases not matched to a gene: 5. Germline CDR1 SGHDN, CDR2 FVKESK. CDR3 sequence reads: CASSGTANTEAFF. The DNA for the CDR3 is TGTGCCAGTTCCGGGACAGCGAACACTGAAGCTTTCTTT.

The CDR3 bases are TGTGCCAGCAGCTTAGGAAGGGATGAGCAGTTCTTC. It encodes CASSLGRDEQFF. The gene calls are TRBV7-9 and TRBJ2-1; D is uncertain. The germline V and J ends were trimmed by 1 base and 8 bases, with 6 bases remaining between them. CDR3 length: 12 amino acids. The V gene's germline CDR1 is SEHNR and CDR2 FQNEAQ (reference sequence).

The V gene is TRBV4-3, the J gene TRBJ2-7, with D unresolved. Germline V gives CDR1 LGHNA, CDR2 YSLEER. Trimming took 0 bases from V and 0 from J, leaving 9 bases between them. The CDR3 has 15 amino acids. In nucleotides, the CDR3 is TGCGCCAGCAGCCAAGATTGGTCCAGCTCCTACGAGCAGTACTTC. This codes for CASSQDWSSSYEQYF.

CDR3 sequence (DNA): TGTGCCAGCAGTCACCAGGGGTTTGCTGAAGCTTTCTTT. Protein: CASSHQGFAEAFF. The chain carries TRBV6-5 and TRBJ1-1, with D possibly matching TRBD1 (6 bases). The CDR3 sequence is 13 residues long. Germline CDR1 is MNHEY and CDR2 is SVGAGI. The V end lost 5 bases, the J end lost 6 bases, and 13 bases lay between the germline ends.

The rearrangement links TRBV27 to TRBJ1-4; TRBD1 is a possible D gene (5 bases). CDR3 length: 14 residues. Germline CDR1 and CDR2: MNHEY and SMNVEV (reference sequence). V was pared by 3 bases and J by 8 bases, with 13 bases between. In DNA form, the CDR3 reads TGTGCCAGCAGTTTCGGCAGGGACCAGGAAAAACTGTTTTTT. Translation: CASSFGRDQEKLFF.

By frequency in the sample, this clonotype is medium-sized. The gene calls are TRBV7-9 and TRBJ2-7, with no clear D. There are 15 residues in the CDR3. V gave up 3 bases and J gave up 0 bases, with 12 bases separating them. The germline CDR1 and CDR2 sequences are SEHNR and FQNEAQ (reference sequence). In DNA form, the CDR3 reads TGTGCCAGCAGCTTCTTTGGCAGTAGCTCCTACGAGCAGTACTTC. Encoded protein: CASSFFGSSSYEQYF.

The chain is built from TRBV7-8 and TRBJ2-1; 9 bases line up with TRBD2. Germline V gene sequence: CDR1 SGHVS, CDR2 FQNEAQ. This CDR3 region has 16 residues. V was clipped by 1 base and J by 8 bases; unmatched bases: 9. CDR3: CASSLVPGLALDEQFF. The CDR3 nucleotides are TGTGCCAGCAGCTTAGTTCCGGGACTAGCTCTCGATGAGCAGTTCTTC.

J is TRBJ2-7 and V is TRBV13, with D tentatively TRBD2 (5 bases). Germline CDR1 reads PRHDT; CDR2 reads FYEKMQ (reference sequence). The CDR3 sequence is 13 residues long. The V end lost 4 bases, the J end lost 7 bases, and 14 bases lay between the germline ends. The CDR3 nucleotides are TGTGCCAGCAGCTCAGGACTGAGTGATGAGCAGTACTTC. It specifies CASSSGLSDEQYF.

V and J are TRBV29-1 and TRBJ2-3; D is uncertain. This CDR3 region has 10 residues. Trimming cost V 5 bases and J 5 bases, with 5 bases left between them. Germline CDR1 and CDR2: SQVTM and ANQGSEA. The CDR3 DNA is TGCAGCGTTCCCGTAGATACGCAGTATTTT. Its translation: CSVPVDTQYF.

V is TRBV4-1 and J is TRBJ2-3; 7 bases are a match to TRBD1. The length of the CDR3 is 19 residues. Germline V gene data show CDR1 as MGHRA and CDR2 as YSYEKL. The trim removed 0 bases at V and 1 base at J, leaving 13 bases unmatched. This chain's CDR3 is CASSQEQGPSDGGTDTQYF. DNA of the CDR3: TGCGCCAGCAGCCAAGAACAGGGGCCGTCGGACGGTGGCACAGATACGCAGTATTTT.

The CDR3 DNA reads as TGTGCCAGCAGTGAAGGTGACCGTCGTTCTCACGAGCAGTACTTC. Its protein product is CASSEGDRRSHEQYF. The V and J genes are TRBV2 and TRBJ2-7, with D unclear. This CDR3 has 15 residues. Germline V gene lookup returns CDR1 SNHLY and CDR2 FYNNEI. V shed 1 base and J shed 5 bases, with 15 bases lying between them.

The rearrangement uses TRBV11-1 and TRBJ2-7; D unresolved. The CDR3 contains 16 residues. V lost 5 bases to trimming and J lost 2 bases, with 19 bases between them. Germline V gives CDR1 SGHAT, CDR2 FQDESV (reference sequence). In DNA form, the CDR3 reads TGTGCCAGCAGCCCTGTTTCGGCAGGCCGTACCTACGAGCAGTACTTC. It codes for CASSPVSAGRTYEQYF. The full variable domain, in which reference TRBV11-1 and TRBJ2-7 provide the parts outside the CDR3, is EAEVAQSPRYKITEKSQAVAFWCDPISGHATLYWYRQILGQGPELLVQFQDESVVDDSQLPKDRFSAERLKGVDSTLKIQPAELGDSAMYLCASSPVSAGRTYEQYFGPGTRLTVT.

The rearrangement links TRBV19 to TRBJ1-1; D is unresolved. This CDR3 comprises 18 residues. Trimming shortened V by 5 bases and J by 0 bases, and 22 bases separated the two germline ends. Germline CDR1 LNHDA, CDR2 SQIVND (reference sequence). DNA of the CDR3: TGTGCCAGTAGTCCCTCCCCCAAGGCTGCGGGTATGAACACTGAAGCTTTCTTT. Translating it yields CASSPSPKAAGMNTEAFF.

The chain recombines TRBV4-3 with TRBJ1-2, with D tentatively TRBD1 (5 bases). CDR3 size: 16 residues. The germline gives CDR1 LGHNA, CDR2 YSLEER. Trimming shortened V by 4 bases and J by 3 bases, and 18 bases separated the two germline ends. The CDR3: CASSPKTEGTDYGYTF. Written as DNA, the CDR3 is TGCGCCAGCAGCCCCAAGACCGAAGGGACCGACTATGGCTACACCTTC.

This clonotype appeared once. The chain is built from TRBV2 and TRBJ2-7; D is ambiguous. The CDR3 loop spans 13 amino acids. Germline CDR1 and CDR2: SNHLY and FYNNEI. V gave up 1 base and J gave up 5 bases, with 9 bases separating them. In nucleotides, the CDR3 is TGTGCCAGCAGTGAAGAACGCCACCACGAGCAGTACTTC. Amino acids: CASSEERHHEQYF. The full variable domain, rest sourced from reference TRBV2 and TRBJ2-7, is EPEVTQTPSHQVTQMGQEVILRCVPISNHLYFYWYRQILGQKVEFLVSFYNNEISEKSEIFDDQFSVERPDGSNFTLKIRSTKLEDSAMYFCASSEERHHEQYFGPGTRLTVT.

The V call is TRBV19, the J call TRBJ2-5; 13 bases match TRBD2. Unmatched junction bases numbered 1, after V lost 4 bases and J lost 2 bases. This CDR3 has 15 residues. Germline assignment: CDR1 LNHDA and CDR2 SQIVND (reference sequence). The CDR3 sequence is CASSRGLAGQETQYF. Written as DNA, the CDR3 is TGTGCCAGTAGTAGGGGACTAGCGGGGCAAGAGACCCAGTACTTC.